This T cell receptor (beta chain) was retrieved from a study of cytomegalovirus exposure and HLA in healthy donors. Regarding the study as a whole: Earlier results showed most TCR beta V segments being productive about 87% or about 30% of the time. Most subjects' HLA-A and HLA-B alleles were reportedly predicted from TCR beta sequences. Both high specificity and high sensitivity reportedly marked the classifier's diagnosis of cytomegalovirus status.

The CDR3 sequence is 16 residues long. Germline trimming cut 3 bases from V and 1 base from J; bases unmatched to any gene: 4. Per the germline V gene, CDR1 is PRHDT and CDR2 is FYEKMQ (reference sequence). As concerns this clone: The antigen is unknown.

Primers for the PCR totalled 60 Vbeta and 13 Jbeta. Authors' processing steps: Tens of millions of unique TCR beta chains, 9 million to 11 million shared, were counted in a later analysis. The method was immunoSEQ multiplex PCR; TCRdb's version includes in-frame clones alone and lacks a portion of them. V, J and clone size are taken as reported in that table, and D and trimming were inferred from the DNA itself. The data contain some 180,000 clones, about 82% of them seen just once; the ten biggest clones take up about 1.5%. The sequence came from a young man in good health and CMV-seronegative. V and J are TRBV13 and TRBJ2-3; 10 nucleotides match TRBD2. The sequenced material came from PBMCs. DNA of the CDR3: TGTGCCAGCAGCTTCCTAGCGGGGGCCGGCACAGATACGCAGTATTTT. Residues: CASSFLAGAGTDTQYF.